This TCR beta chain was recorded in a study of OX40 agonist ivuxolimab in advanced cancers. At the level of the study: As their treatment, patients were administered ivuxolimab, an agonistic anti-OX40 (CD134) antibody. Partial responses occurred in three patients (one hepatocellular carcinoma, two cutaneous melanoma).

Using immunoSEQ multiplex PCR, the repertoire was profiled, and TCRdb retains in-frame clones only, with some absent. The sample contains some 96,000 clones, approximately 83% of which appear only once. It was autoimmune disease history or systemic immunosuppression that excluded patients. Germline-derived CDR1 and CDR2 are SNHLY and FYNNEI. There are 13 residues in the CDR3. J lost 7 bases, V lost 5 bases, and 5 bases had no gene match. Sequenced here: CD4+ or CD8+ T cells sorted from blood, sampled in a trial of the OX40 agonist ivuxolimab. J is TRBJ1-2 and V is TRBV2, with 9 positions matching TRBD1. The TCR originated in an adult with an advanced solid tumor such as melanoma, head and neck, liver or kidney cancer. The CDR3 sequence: CASSRQGVTGYTF. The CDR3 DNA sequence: TGTGCCAGCAGTAGACAGGGGGTTACTGGCTACACCTTC.